This T cell receptor (beta chain) came from a study of graft-versus-host responses after intestinal transplantation. Study conclusions and caveats: Allograft graft-versus-host to host-versus-graft clonal ratios ran high in patients with graft-donor T cell macrochimerism. Researchers found peak circulating GvH clone levels linked to early post-transplant HvG declines. Recipient bone marrow held GvH clones, some seen earlier in ileum or blood.

Sequenced by immunoSEQ multiplex PCR; TCRdb stores in-frame clones only, minus some. The table includes 60,000 to 65,000 clones, more than 90% detected once. This CDR3 contains 14 residues. Germline V gives CDR1 LGHNA, CDR2 YNFKEQ. J gave up 5 bases and V 1 base, and 3 bases lay outside the gene matches. On this clone itself: Its antigen is currently unknown.

This TCR derives from a human donor who was the organ donor for an intestinal transplant. The rearrangement links TRBV4-2 to TRBJ2-3, with 7 bases that match TRBD2. This material consisted of unstimulated CD8+ T cells sorted from spleen or lymph node cells, taken before transplant. The CDR3 protein is CASSQGGGGDTQYF. The CDR3 region has the DNA TGTGCCAGCAGCCAAGGGGGCGGGGGAGATACGCAGTATTTT.